This T cell receptor beta chain was observed in a study of blood T cells in healthy people across ages (dated by TCRdb to between 2014 and 2017). Regarding the research as a whole: In model experiments, template switching captured about one uniquely barcoded TCR beta cDNA molecule for every two T cells. Age-related changes in TCR beta repertoire diversity were measured in the study by deep sequencing normalized with unique cDNA molecular identifiers. Four age groups were formed from the donors: young (average roughly 16 years), middle-aged (approximately 41), aged (about 62) and long-lived (more than 75). Donors of different ages were randomly distributed across sequencing lanes to avoid experimental bias. For two donors (one aged 18 to 30 and one aged 80 or older), the study analyzed two additional independent replicas of 1 million unique cDNA reads from the same blood draw. General conclusions and limits of the study: Estimates of total diversity from one million sequenced T cells were regarded as lower bounds and underestimates. Conclusive comparison of naive and antigen-experienced compartments was prevented by the profiling of bulk unsorted PBMCs. As age increased, observed TCR beta diversity per million T cells dropped in a roughly linear way, and a significant reduction was already evident by age about 40. Because the CMV infection status of the donors was unknown, age-related changes in expanded clonotypes may potentially have been confounded. Compared with the aged group, the long-lived group had more naive CD4+ T cells, fewer expanded clones and increased TCR diversity, suggesting age selection. Observed TCR beta diversity correlated strongly with the percentage of naive T cells measured by flow cytometry.

The library relied on 5' RACE. This sample was sequenced with an Illumina HiSeq 2500. A second PCR of about 6 to 12 cycles was performed with a sample-barcoded 5' primer and a J-beta primer mix. Each TCR beta cDNA molecule received a unique molecular identifier from a template-switch 5' adaptor carrying 12 random nucleotides. Each sample yielded at least 2.5 million CDR3-containing paired-end reads. First-strand cDNA was synthesized from all RNA with the Mint cDNA synthesis kit, primed by a TRBC-specific oligonucleotide. Following uracil-DNA glycosylase treatment, all cDNA underwent a first 18-cycle PCR with the universal primers M1SS and BC2_uni_R. Processing in the source paper ran as follows. Normalization of each sample was performed by random selection of 1 million high-quality reads, each carrying a distinct molecular identifier. Reads with shared molecular identifiers were discarded instead of being binned into consensus sequences. MiTCR, run with a Q25 quality threshold and the strictest error-elimination algorithm, handled CDR3 identification, clonotype clustering and error correction. A nonparametric unseen species model with Euler transformation was used to estimate lower-bound total TCR beta diversity. TCRdb ran its own pipeline on the public reads, namely fastp trimming at Q25 and MiXCR clone calling, and kept in-frame beta chains. Rows matching on CDR3 protein sequence are summarized as one entry with the most common DNA and genes. It is TCRdb's table, rather than the study itself, that gives the V and J calls and clone size. The sample records roughly 640,000 distinct CDR3 sequences, approximately 30% of which are singletons. The biggest ten clones account for approximately 14% of the sample.

CDR3 length: 16 amino acids, cysteine to phenylalanine. Of all the DNA, just the CDR3 is kept, 48 bases in frame from base 1. The junction shows trimming of 1 base on V and 9 bases on J, and the gene matches do not reach 10 bases of it. CDR1 and CDR2 (SGHKS, YYEKEE) derive from the germline V gene (reference sequence). Systemically healthy Caucasian individuals from Russia, 39 in total and aged roughly 6 to 100 years, were included as donors. Each donor gave about 9.7 milliliters of peripheral blood, drawn into EDTA-treated Vacutainer tubes. Ficoll-Paque density-gradient centrifugation was used to isolate PBMCs, with at least 6 million per sample. Trizol reagent was used to extract total RNA from PBMCs, with at least 6 micrograms per sample. For every donor, an aliquot of PBMCs went through flow cytometry to measure the percentages of naive CD45RAhigh/CD27high T cells. This clonotype was recorded many times. What this receptor recognizes is not known. The input lacks base qualities; no much larger clone sits a single base away.

The chain couples TRBV5-5 to TRBJ2-1, and 10 junction bases match TRBD2. The specimen sequenced was blood. The receptor was derived from a woman of 80 years or more in good health. The nucleotide sequence is given as TGTGCCAGCAGCTTGTATAGCGGGGGGTCTCGCGGTGAGCAGTTCTTC. Its protein is CASSLYSGGSRGEQFF.